This TCR beta chain emerged from a study of blood T cell repertoires in COVID-19. Germline lookup yields CDR1 SGHRS and CDR2 YFSETQ. Trimming cost V 2 bases and J 1 base, with 6 bases left between them. The CDR3 contains 13 residues. Profiling relied on immunoSEQ multiplex PCR, and the TCRdb table lists in-frame clones only, not all of them. Among about 270,000 clones listed, 70% to 90% were seen once. The V call is TRBV5-1, the J call TRBJ1-1; D unclear. Specimen: peripheral blood. The TCR originated in a woman aged 70-85 years with acute or convalescent COVID-19. CDR3 DNA: TGCGCCAGCAGCTTATGGCCGAACACTGAAGCTTTCTTT. Encoded protein: CASSLWPNTEAFF.